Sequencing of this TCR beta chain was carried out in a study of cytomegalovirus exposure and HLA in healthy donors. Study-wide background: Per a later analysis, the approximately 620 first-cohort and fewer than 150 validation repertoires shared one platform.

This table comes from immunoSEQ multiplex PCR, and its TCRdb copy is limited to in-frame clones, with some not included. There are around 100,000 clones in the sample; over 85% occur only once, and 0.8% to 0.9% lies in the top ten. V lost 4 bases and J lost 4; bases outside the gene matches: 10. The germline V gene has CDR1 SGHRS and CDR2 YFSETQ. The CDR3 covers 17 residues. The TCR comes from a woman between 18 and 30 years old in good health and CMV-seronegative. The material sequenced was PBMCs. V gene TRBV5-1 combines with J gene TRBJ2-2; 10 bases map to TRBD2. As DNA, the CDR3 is TGCGCCAGCAGCCCTGGGGGTAGCGGGAGGAGCACCGGGGAGCTGTTTTTT. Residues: CASSPGGSGRSTGELFF.